The 24 T cell receptor beta chains given below trace back to one sample, sequenced in a study of metastatic and nonmetastatic thyroid tumors. Ahead of thyroid surgery, no patient had received treatment of any kind. Through MiXCR, TCRdb re-clonotyped the PCR reads. Here the sample spans some 55,000 clones, 25% to 35% being singletons. Sequenced: blood. These receptors were taken from a female donor with papillary thyroid cancer or a benign thyroid nodule (not recorded which). Some clones in this sample may be carry-over from other donors' samples.

This clone came up a few times. The rearrangement uses TRBV6-1 and TRBJ1-6; D gene unclear. The germline gives CDR1 MNHNS, CDR2 SASEGT. V gave up 8 bases and J gave up 7 bases, with 12 bases separating them. CDR3 length equals 13 residues. CDR3 sequence reads: CASHSSGNSPLHF. In DNA, the CDR3 is TGTGCCAGCCATTCATCTGGAAATTCACCCCTCCACTTT.

The chain uses TRBV5-1 and TRBJ2-2, with 7 bases lining up with TRBD1. After removal of 4 bases from V and 5 bases from J, the junction contained 8 bases not matched to a gene. CDR3 length: 15 residues. Germline CDR1 and CDR2: SGHRS and YFSETQ. The CDR3 here is CASSRDSTTTGELFF. The CDR3 region has the DNA TGCGCCAGCAGCAGGGACAGTACTACGACCGGGGAGCTGTTTTTT.

The gene calls are TRBV27 and TRBJ1-6, with D unclear. Germline V gene lookup returns CDR1 MNHEY and CDR2 SMNVEV (reference sequence). V was clipped by 2 bases and J by 3 bases, with 5 bases between them. The length of the CDR3 is 14 residues. CDR3 sequence (DNA): TGTGCCAGCAGTTTAGGTCTCTATAATTCACCCCTCCACTTT. Encoded protein: CASSLGLYNSPLHF.

The V gene is TRBV6-2 or TRBV6-3, the J gene TRBJ2-1; D gene unclear. The CDR3 extends over 11 amino acids. Germline assignment: CDR1 MNHEY and CDR2 SVGEGT. The chain's CDR3 is CGIGSYNEQFF. CDR3 bases: TGTGGTATCGGATCCTACAATGAGCAGTTCTTC.

The chain carries TRBV5-1 and TRBJ2-7; D might be TRBD2 (6 bases). The CDR3 covers 16 residues. Per the germline V gene, CDR1 is SGHRS and CDR2 is YFSETQ. V was shortened by 0 bases and J by 0 bases, with 13 bases between the two germline ends. The CDR3 DNA sequence: TGCGCCAGCAGCTTGGGTCTTGGGACTGACTCCTACGAGCAGTACTTC. The encoded protein is CASSLGLGTDSYEQYF. The entire variable domain, with the rest obtained from reference TRBV5-1 and TRBJ2-7, is as follows: KAGVTQTPRYLIKTRGQQVTLSCSPISGHRSVSWYQQTPGQGLQFLFEYFSETQRNKGNFPGRFSGRQFSNSRSEMNVSTLELGDSALYLCASSLGLGTDSYEQYFGPGTRLTVT.

This clone was counted between two and nine times. The V and J genes are TRBV2 and TRBJ2-5, with 8 bases that match TRBD2. The trim removed 4 bases at V and 5 bases at J, leaving 12 bases unmatched. This CDR3 is 16 amino acids long. Germline-derived CDR1 and CDR2 are SNHLY and FYNNEI. CDR3 DNA: TGTGCCAGCAGTGGAGCGGGGGCCTTAAATGGTGAGACCCAGTACTTC. It yields the protein CASSGAGALNGETQYF. The full variable domain, completed using reference TRBV2 and TRBJ2-5, is EPEVTQTPSHQVTQMGQEVILRCVPISNHLYFYWYRQILGQKVEFLVSFYNNEISEKSEIFDDQFSVERPDGSNFTLKIRSTKLEDSAMYFCASSGAGALNGETQYFGPGTRLLVL.

This clone was counted at least ten times. The gene calls are TRBV6-6 and TRBJ2-7; D gene ambiguous. Trimming left V 2 bases short and J 2 bases short, with 10 bases between. The CDR3 sequence is 14 residues long. The germline CDR1 and CDR2 sequences are MNHNY and SVGAGI (reference sequence). The CDR3 protein is CASSYGPRTYEQYF. The CDR3 nucleotides read TGTGCCAGCAGTTACGGGCCCCGGACCTACGAGCAGTACTTC.

The chain's CDR3 is CASSFRGPGETQYF. Here the CDR3 DNA reads TGTGCCAGCAGCTTCAGGGGGCCCGGGGAGACCCAGTACTTC. This chain links TRBV11-3 with TRBJ2-5, with TRBD1 matching over 8 bases. The CDR3 is made up of 14 amino acids. The V gene end was trimmed by 3 bases and the J gene end by 5 bases; junction bases not matched to a gene: 5. Germline V gene sequence: CDR1 SGHNT, CDR2 YENEEA.

This clone is medium-sized within its sample. This chain links TRBV2 with TRBJ1-2; D unresolved. Germline V gene sequence: CDR1 SNHLY, CDR2 FYNNEI. Trimming removed 4 bases from V and 7 bases from J, with 13 bases in between. There are 13 residues in the CDR3. The DNA for the CDR3 is TGTGCCAGCAGTGCGGCAGTCCACGGTGGCTACACCTTC. It translates to CASSAAVHGGYTF.

Many counts were recorded for this clone. Additional DNA sequences in this sample encode the identical CDR3. The chain recombines TRBV3-1 with TRBJ2-3, with D maybe TRBD1 (6 bases). Germline-derived CDR1 and CDR2 are LGHDT and YNNKEL (reference sequence). V lost 4 bases to trimming and J lost 1 base, with 6 bases between them. The CDR3 has 13 residues. The CDR3 coding sequence is TGTGCCAGCAGCCCAGGGGGCACAGATACGCAGTATTTT. Translation gives CASSPGGTDTQYF.

This clone was observed a handful of times. The chain uses TRBV15 and TRBJ2-1; D is uncertain. The V and J ends lost 7 bases and 0 bases respectively, with 7 bases between them. Germline V gene data show CDR1 as LNHNV and CDR2 as YYDKDF (reference sequence). The CDR3 has 13 residues. The DNA for the CDR3 is TGTGCCACCACTATAGGCTCCTACAATGAGCAGTTCTTC. As protein: CATTIGSYNEQFF.

In this sample, this clone is medium-sized. The chain joins TRBV12-3 or TRBV12-4 to TRBJ1-1; no clear D gene. Trimming removed 6 bases at V and 1 base at J, with 12 bases between. The length of the CDR3 is 14 residues. CDR3 residues: CASSEALQNTEAFF. The CDR3 nucleotides are TGTGCCAGCAGCGAGGCCTTACAGAACACTGAAGCTTTCTTT.

This clone has more than one count but fewer than ten. V gene TRBV5-1 combines with J gene TRBJ1-1; no definite D call. Per the germline V gene, CDR1 is SGHRS and CDR2 is YFSETQ. The CDR3 has 13 amino acids. The ends were cut back, 0 bases at V and 11 bases at J, with 14 bases in the middle. The CDR3 spells CASSLGLVPGAFF. Here the CDR3 DNA reads TGCGCCAGCAGCTTGGGCTTAGTACCCGGGGCTTTCTTT.

In regard to this clone: Other DNA sequences in the sample encode the same CDR3. The rearrangement uses TRBV4-1 and TRBJ2-5; D perhaps matches TRBD1 (5 bases). V was shortened by 2 bases and J by 7 bases, with 14 bases between the two germline ends. This CDR3 is 14 amino acids long. Germline V gives CDR1 MGHRA, CDR2 YSYEKL. In DNA form, the CDR3 reads TGCGCCAGCAGCCAACTGCAGGGTCCGGGGACCCAGTACTTC. Its protein is CASSQLQGPGTQYF.

There are many counts of this clone. The V and J genes are TRBV9 and TRBJ2-3; no definite D call. Germline V gene sequence: CDR1 SGDLS, CDR2 YYNGEE. This CDR3 is built from 13 residues. V was cut by 3 bases and J by 2 bases, with 7 bases left in between. CDR3 in amino acids: CASSEGITDTQYF. The DNA for the CDR3 is TGTGCCAGCAGCGAAGGTATCACAGATACGCAGTATTTT.

The gene calls are TRBV12-3 or TRBV12-4 and TRBJ2-7; D not certain. The length of the CDR3 is 12 residues. Trimming removed 5 bases at V and 5 bases at J, with 10 bases between. Here the CDR3 DNA reads TGTGCCAGCAGTGAAAGAACTAACGAGCAGTACTTC. Translation gives CASSERTNEQYF.

In its sample, this clone ranks as medium-sized. The J gene is TRBJ2-7, the V gene TRBV19; no reliable D call. Germline V gene lookup returns CDR1 LNHDA and CDR2 SQIVND (reference sequence). V shed 5 bases and J shed 2 bases, with 7 bases lying between them. The CDR3 has 12 residues. In DNA form, the CDR3 reads TGTGCCAGTAGTGTGGGCCCCTACGAGCAGTACTTC. This sequence encodes CASSVGPYEQYF.

The genes are TRBV20-1 and TRBJ2-3, with D unclear. The CDR3 is 16 residues long. The germline V gene encodes CDR1 DFQATT and CDR2 SNEGSKA (reference sequence). The germline V and J ends were trimmed by 0 bases and 4 bases, with 17 bases remaining between them. The CDR3 region is CSARDPSRRPPDTQYF. CDR3 nucleotide sequence: TGCAGTGCTAGAGATCCATCGAGGAGACCCCCAGATACGCAGTATTTT.

This clone was counted a single time. This sequence joins TRBV7-9 and TRBJ1-2; D not resolved. The CDR3 is 13 residues long. Germline lookup yields CDR1 SEHNR and CDR2 FQNEAQ (reference sequence). Trimming shortened V by 1 base and J by 7 bases, and 10 bases separated the two germline ends. The CDR3 nucleotides are TGTGCCAGCAGCTTAGGATGGGAGGCTGGCTACACCTTC. This sequence encodes CASSLGWEAGYTF.

The rearrangement uses TRBV11-2 and TRBJ2-1, with 9 bases identical to TRBD2. V gave up 8 bases and J gave up 5 bases; unmatched junction bases: 10. This CDR3 is built from 15 residues. CDR1 is SGHAT and CDR2 is FQNNGV in the germline V gene. The CDR3 here is CASGKLAGAHNEQFF. The CDR3 DNA reads TGTGCCAGCGGGAAGTTAGCGGGAGCCCACAATGAGCAGTTCTTC.

The chain combines TRBV5-5 with TRBJ2-7, with D tentatively TRBD2 (5 bases). Per the germline V gene, CDR1 is SGHKS and CDR2 is YYEKEE (reference sequence). Trimming stripped 0 bases from V and 4 bases from J, with 14 bases between. CDR3 length: 15 amino acids. CDR3 bases: TGTGCCAGCAGCTTGGGGTTTTCGGAGGAGTACGAGCAGTACTTC. This sequence encodes CASSLGFSEEYEQYF.

Comments on this clone: The junction does not match germline at one end; this may be a read error. This chain joins TRBV7-9 and TRBJ2-7; 7 bases map to TRBD1. The CDR3 totals 13 residues. Germline V gives CDR1 SEHNR, CDR2 FQNEAQ (reference sequence). CDR3 coding DNA: TGTGCCAGCAGCCTAGCCGACAGGGAAGAGCAGTACTTC. This sequence encodes CASSLADREEQYF. Looking up the rest from reference TRBV7-9 and TRBJ2-7 gives the full variable domain: DTGVSQNPRHKITKRGQNVTFRCDPISEHNRLYWYRQTLGQGPEFLTYFQNEAQLEKSRLLSDRFSAERPKGSFSTLEIQRTEQGDSAMYLCASSLADREEQYFGPGTRLTVT.

A few counts support this clone. This chain connects TRBV19 to TRBJ2-5; TRBD2 matches 7 bases. Germline loops: CDR1 LNHDA, CDR2 SQIVND (reference sequence). The V gene end was trimmed by 3 bases and the J gene end by 0 bases; junction bases not matched to a gene: 1. CDR3 length equals 14 residues. The CDR3 loop reads CASSIGGYQETQYF. CDR3 nucleotides: TGTGCCAGTAGTATCGGGGGGTACCAAGAGACCCAGTACTTC.

There are a few counts of this clone. This chain connects TRBV5-6 to TRBJ2-7; TRBD1 might be the D (5 bases). Germline V gives CDR1 SGHDT, CDR2 YYEEEE. The CDR3 has 14 amino acids. The germline V and J ends were trimmed by 3 bases and 3 bases, with 13 bases remaining between them. CDR3: CASSYSLTDYEQYF. The CDR3 DNA reads as TGTGCCAGCAGCTACTCTCTGACAGACTACGAGCAGTACTTC.